The 27 T cell receptor beta chains reported below all come from one sample, sequenced in a study of blood T cell repertoires in COVID-19. Clones were sequenced by immunoSEQ multiplex PCR, and TCRdb holds only the in-frame ones, with some missing. The sample consists of about half a million clones, approximately 86% of them appearing once. Sequenced input: PBMCs or T cells enriched from blood (not recorded which). The receptors were gathered from a woman aged 55 to 70 who had recovered from COVID-19.

The chain couples TRBV6-5 to TRBJ1-6, with a weak D call TRBD1 (6 bases). The V gene's germline CDR1 is MNHEY and CDR2 SVGAGI. The CDR3 covers 15 residues. Trimming stripped 0 bases from V and 9 bases from J, with 12 bases between. As DNA, the CDR3 is TGTGCCAGCAGTTACTCGACAGGATCGGGTTCACCCCTCCACTTT. Protein: CASSYSTGSGSPLHF.

The V call is TRBV12-1, the J call TRBJ1-5; TRBD1, the D gene given by the table, was not confirmed from the DNA. TRBV12-1 is labeled a pseudogene. The CDR3 is 14 residues long. The DNA of the CDR3 is TGTGCCAGCAGCTTTGAACTGCAGGTTCAGCCCCAGCATTTT. It encodes CASSFELQVQPQHF.

The chain uses TRBV12-3 or TRBV12-4 and TRBJ1-4; D is perhaps TRBD1 (5 bases). Deletions cut 7 bases from V and 12 bases from J, with 15 bases between. The CDR3 runs to 12 residues. CDR3 bases: TGTGCCAGCAACCGGGGGGGTGTTGAACTGTTTTTT. Its translation: CASNRGGVELFF.

V gene TRBV4-1 combines with J gene TRBJ2-5; maybe TRBD2 (6 bases). V was cut by 4 bases and J by 5 bases, with 11 bases left in between. CDR1 is MGHRA, CDR2 YSYEKL, per germline. The CDR3 consists of 13 residues. CDR3 sequence: CASSRGVRETQYF. CDR3 DNA sequence: TGCGCCAGCAGCCGGGGGGTTCGGGAGACCCAGTACTTC.

V is TRBV5-1 and J is TRBJ1-1; D gene ambiguous. Germline lookup yields CDR1 SGHRS and CDR2 YFSETQ. CDR3 length: 15 amino acids. Trimming shortened V by 0 bases and J by 1 base, and 10 bases separated the two germline ends. The CDR3 DNA reads TGCGCCAGCAGCTTGGGGAGTGTCGAGAACACTGAAGCTTTCTTT. Protein sequence: CASSLGSVENTEAFF.

This rearrangement joins TRBV27 to TRBJ1-2; 9 bases agree with TRBD1. The CDR3 extends over 14 amino acids. The germline CDR1 and CDR2 sequences are MNHEY and SMNVEV (reference sequence). After removal of 6 bases from V and 3 bases from J, the junction contained 5 bases not matched to a gene. The CDR3 protein is CASRAQGAYYGYTF. The DNA of the CDR3 is TGTGCCAGCAGGGCACAGGGGGCGTACTATGGCTACACCTTC.

V and J are TRBV19 and TRBJ1-4; weak D call: TRBD1 (5 bases). There are 13 residues in the CDR3. V was clipped by 5 bases and J by 8 bases, with 12 bases between them. Germline V gene lookup returns CDR1 LNHDA and CDR2 SQIVND (reference sequence). CDR3 sequence (DNA): TGTGCCAGTAGTGAGCAGGGCGCCGAAAAACTGTTTTTT. This sequence encodes CASSEQGAEKLFF.

This clone appeared a few times. The chain is built from TRBV25-1 and TRBJ2-2, with D perhaps matching TRBD1 (6 bases). Germline V gives CDR1 MGHDK, CDR2 SYGVNS. CDR3 length: 15 residues. V lost 6 bases and J lost 5, with 16 bases in between. The CDR3 DNA is TGTGCCAGCAGCGGGGATGGGGGCCTTACCGGGGAGCTGTTTTTT. Protein: CASSGDGGLTGELFF.

The rearrangement uses TRBV5-1 and TRBJ1-4, with unresolved D. V was trimmed by 4 bases and J by 0 bases, leaving 10 bases between them. The CDR3 extends over 15 amino acids. Germline CDR1 reads SGHRS; CDR2 reads YFSETQ. Written as DNA, the CDR3 is TGCGCCAGCAGCGAGGGTGTAGCAACTAATGAAAAACTGTTTTTT. Its protein product is CASSEGVATNEKLFF.

This chain uses TRBV10-3 with TRBJ2-2; 12 nucleotides line up with TRBD1. The V gene's germline CDR1 is ENHRY and CDR2 SYGVKD. V shed 5 bases, J shed 6 bases, and the junction held 4 bases outside the gene matches. This CDR3 is 15 amino acids long. The DNA of the CDR3 is TGTGCCATCAGTATGGGACAGGGGGCCTCCGGGGAGCTGTTTTTT. Its translation is CAISMGQGASGELFF.

CDR3: CASSKGRQGRMADTEAFF. CDR3 DNA: TGTGCCAGCAGCAAAGGGCGACAGGGGAGGATGGCGGACACTGAAGCTTTCTTT. The chain has TRBV21-1 and TRBJ1-1; TRBD1 was called by the table and not checked on the DNA. TRBV21-1 has pseudogene status. The CDR3 loop spans 18 amino acids.

This clone has just a few counts. The chain has TRBV7-9 and TRBJ1-1, with 9 bases fitting TRBD1. The CDR3 runs 16 residues. Germline V gene lookup returns CDR1 SEHNR and CDR2 FQNEAQ (reference sequence). With V trimmed by 2 bases and J by 4 bases, 8 bases remained unmatched. The CDR3 DNA reads as TGTGCCAGCAGCTTATCGGGACAGGGATGGGGCACTGAAGCTTTCTTT. Its translation: CASSLSGQGWGTEAFF.

The DNA of the CDR3 is TGTGCCAGCAGCTTACGTGACAGTTCCCCCCCTATATACGAGCAGTACGTC. Encoded protein: CASSLRDSSPPIYEQYV. The gene calls are TRBV7-6 and TRBJ2-7; tentative D call: TRBD1 (5 bases). Trimming stripped 2 bases from V and 4 bases from J, with 21 bases between. Germline loops: CDR1 SGHVS, CDR2 FNYEAQ. This CDR3 comprises 17 residues.

Note on this clone: Other DNA sequences of this sample code for an identical CDR3. This chain uses TRBV24-1 with TRBJ1-4, with 10 bases fitting TRBD1. The CDR3 has 15 amino acids. J gave up 8 bases and V 3 bases, and 5 bases lay outside the gene matches. Germline values: CDR1 KGHDR, CDR2 SFDVKD. CDR3 sequence: CATSDPGQGGEKLFF. CDR3 coding DNA: TGTGCCACCAGTGATCCCGGACAGGGGGGCGAAAAACTGTTTTTT.

In its sample, this clone was seen once. This sequence joins TRBV7-9 and TRBJ1-2; D is possibly TRBD1 (6 bases). Per the germline V gene, CDR1 is SEHNR and CDR2 is FQNEAQ (reference sequence). Trimming left V 3 bases short and J 2 bases short, with 10 bases between. The CDR3 has 14 amino acids. DNA of the CDR3: TGTGCCAGCAGCTTGGGGACACCGAACTATGGCTACACCTTC. Protein: CASSLGTPNYGYTF.

This sequence joins TRBV5-1 and TRBJ2-1; 12 nucleotides match TRBD2. Germline V CDR1 and CDR2: SGHRS, YFSETQ. This CDR3 comprises 16 residues. Trimming cost V 6 bases and J 5 bases; bases outside gene matches: 9. The CDR3 DNA follows: TGCGCCAGCACCATTGGCGGGACTAGCGGGCACAATGAGCAGTTCTTC. The encoded protein is CASTIGGTSGHNEQFF.

The chain uses TRBV28 and TRBJ1-2, with D possibly TRBD1 on 5 matching bases. V was clipped by 3 bases and J by 4 bases, with 9 bases between them. CDR1 MDHEN and CDR2 SYDVKM come from the germline V gene. The CDR3 is made up of 13 amino acids. In DNA form, the CDR3 reads TGTGCCAGCAGTTTCTCTGGGGCCTATGGCTACACCTTC. Translation: CASSFSGAYGYTF.

The chain uses TRBV9 and TRBJ1-1, with D uncertain. V lost 0 bases, J lost 0 bases, and 9 bases lay in between. This CDR3 has 15 residues. Germline V gene lookup returns CDR1 SGDLS and CDR2 YYNGEE. The CDR3 here is CASSVVADLNTEAFF. DNA of the CDR3: TGTGCCAGCAGCGTAGTGGCGGACTTGAACACTGAAGCTTTCTTT.

V and J are TRBV10-3 and TRBJ1-5, with a possible D match to TRBD1 (6 bases). This CDR3 contains 16 residues. CDR1 and CDR2 (germline): ENHRY, SYGVKD. V dropped 0 bases and J dropped 6 bases, with 15 bases sitting between them. CDR3 loop: CAISESAGVVGQPQHF. In DNA form, the CDR3 reads TGTGCCATCAGTGAGTCGGCAGGGGTAGTGGGTCAGCCCCAGCATTTT.

This chain uses TRBV4-1 with TRBJ2-1; 12 positions match TRBD1. Germline values: CDR1 MGHRA, CDR2 YSYEKL. The CDR3 runs 15 residues. V lost 2 bases to trimming and J lost 10 bases; unmatched junction nucleotides: 6. The CDR3 coding sequence is TGCGCCAGCAGCCAACGGGGACAGGGGGCAGGGGAGCAGTTCTTC. It yields the protein CASSQRGQGAGEQFF.

The chain recombines TRBV28 with TRBJ2-7, with D perhaps matching TRBD2 (7 bases). CDR3 length: 14 amino acids. The germline CDR1 and CDR2 sequences are MDHEN and SYDVKM. V lost 6 bases to trimming and J lost 7 bases, with 19 bases between them. The CDR3 sequence is CASSLRGGSWEQYV. The CDR3 DNA follows: TGTGCCAGCAGCTTAAGGGGGGGCTCGTGGGAGCAGTACGTC.

The gene calls are TRBV3-1 (or the pseudogene TRBV3-2) and TRBJ1-4; TRBD1 is a possible D gene (6 bases). Germline CDR1 and CDR2: LGHDT and YNNKEL (reference sequence). This CDR3 comprises 17 residues. The V gene lost 1 base and the J gene lost 4 bases, with 16 bases spanning the gap. The CDR3 coding sequence is TGTGCCAGCAGCCAAGTTAGGGGGTTCACAGGTAATGAAAAACTGTTTTTT. It encodes CASSQVRGFTGNEKLFF.

The chain is built from TRBV3-1 (or the pseudogene TRBV3-2) and TRBJ1-6; D is perhaps TRBD1 (5 bases). V was clipped by 2 bases and J by 6 bases, with 14 bases between them. This CDR3 contains 16 residues. Germline assignment: CDR1 LGHDT and CDR2 YNNKEL (reference sequence). The CDR3 is CASSQRQGIINSPLHF. The CDR3, as DNA: TGTGCCAGCAGCCAACGGCAGGGAATAATTAATTCACCCCTCCACTTT.

The chain joins TRBV5-1 to TRBJ1-1; D remains unclear. Germline-derived CDR1 and CDR2 are SGHRS and YFSETQ. V was cut by 1 base and J by 0 bases, with 4 bases left in between. The CDR3 has 13 residues. CDR3 amino acids: CASSLNMNTEAFF. CDR3 DNA: TGCGCCAGCAGCTTGAATATGAACACTGAAGCTTTCTTT.

This chain connects TRBV10-2 to TRBJ1-4, with no clear D. V was trimmed by 4 bases and J by 5 bases, leaving 11 bases between them. Germline V lookup: CDR1 WSHSY, CDR2 SAAADI. The CDR3 covers 14 residues. CDR3 DNA: TGCGCCAGCAGTGTAGGACTTGGGAATGAAAAACTGTTTTTT. As protein: CASSVGLGNEKLFF.

The chain has TRBV6-2 or TRBV6-3 and TRBJ2-6, with D possibly TRBD2 on 6 matching bases. Germline-derived CDR1 and CDR2 are MNHEY and SVGEGT. V was cut by 3 bases and J by 8 bases, with 11 bases left in between. There are 14 residues in the CDR3. CDR3 bases: TGTGCCAGCAGTTATGACGCGGGAACCAACGTCCTGACTTTC. It translates to CASSYDAGTNVLTF.

The rearrangement links TRBV11-2 to TRBJ1-3; TRBD1 might be the D (6 bases). Trimming cost V 4 bases and J 4 bases, with 17 bases left between them. From germline, CDR1 is SGHAT and CDR2 FQNNGV. This CDR3 comprises 16 residues. The CDR3 DNA is TGTGCCAGCAGCTCAACCAAGGGGACACTGGGAAACACCATATATTTT. Translating it yields CASSSTKGTLGNTIYF.